Below, one T cell receptor beta chain is given with its context. The antigen is undetermined. This entry comes from a study of PD-1 blockade in classical Hodgkin lymphoma. Findings and limits, study-wide: Newly diagnosed patients were said to have less baseline TCR diversity than healthy donors did. Complete responders matched newly diagnosed patients in baseline diversity.

The data were produced by immunoSEQ multiplex PCR, yet TCRdb's version contains in-frame clones alone and is incomplete. The profile shows 12,000 or so clones, around 84% of them singletons. Time point: cycle 4 day 1 (C4D1), after more than five weeks of nivolumab. After autologous stem cell transplantation all patients relapsed, and prior brentuximab vedotin exposure differed between cohorts. After thawing, PBMCs were subjected to magnetic negative selection to isolate CD8+ T cells. Best outcomes ranged across complete response, partial response and progressive disease. The patients were dosed with nivolumab 3 mg/kg, infused intravenously every 2 weeks. This clonotype originated in a human donor with classical Hodgkin lymphoma. The donor label of this sample is uncertain. Source: CD8+ T cells from blood, taken before the fourth cycle of nivolumab.

CDR3 sequence: CASSKRTGTGEGGTDTQYF. The CDR3 region has the DNA TGTGCCAGCAGCAAACGGACCGGGACAGGGGAGGGTGGCACAGATACGCAGTATTTT. The chain joins TRBV21-1 to TRBJ2-3; no DNA check was done on the table's D call, TRBD1. TRBV21-1 corresponds to a pseudogene. The CDR3 extends over 19 amino acids.